Listed below are T cell receptor beta chains from one sample, sequenced in a study of regulatory T cells in long-lasting Graves disease. TCRdb used MiXCR to reprocess the multiplex PCR reads, holding one entry per CDR3 protein. The data show under 700,000 distinct CDR3 sequences, 15% to 20% seen once. The same data also contributed to another study, on T cells in Graves' hyperthyroidism and ophthalmopathy.

Specimen: peripheral blood mononuclear cells (PBMCs), collected at new diagnosis, from a patient treated with antithyroid drugs. Receptors originate from a woman aged 40 to 65 with Graves disease. Both conserved end residues are part of each CDR3. D genes are given only for firm matches. A row's size may be missing; if present it is once, few, many or a size class.

D gene: NA
V gene: TRBV30
J gene: TRBJ1-1
clone size: many
CDR3 DNA: TGTGCCTGGATAAGAGGGCAGAACACTGAAGCTTTCTTT
CDR3 protein: CAWIRGQNTEAFF

D gene: NA
V gene: TRBV10-3
J gene: TRBJ2-1
clone size: NA
CDR3 DNA: TGTGCCATCAGTGAGTCAAACAGGGACTCCTACAATGAGCAGTTCTTC
CDR3 protein: CAISESNRDSYNEQFF

D gene: NA
V gene: TRBV30
J gene: TRBJ1-2
clone size: many
CDR3 DNA: TGTGCCTGGAGTCCCACCTCGGGTCCTTATGGCTACACCTTC
CDR3 protein: CAWSPTSGPYGYTF

D gene: NA
V gene: TRBV19
J gene: TRBJ1-1
clone size: many
CDR3 DNA: TGTGCCAGTAGTATAGATAGAGGTGAAGCTTTCTTT
CDR3 protein: CASSIDRGEAFF

D gene: NA
V gene: TRBV14
J gene: TRBJ1-4
clone size: NA
CDR3 DNA: TGTGCCAGCAGCCAAGCGGCTGGCTTTAATGAAAAACTGTTTTTT
CDR3 protein: CASSQAAGFNEKLFF

D gene: NA
V gene: TRBV11-2
J gene: TRBJ2-7
clone size: many
CDR3 DNA: TGTGCCAGCAGCTTAGTCGGCAGGACCTACGAGCAGTACTTC
CDR3 protein: CASSLVGRTYEQYF

D gene: NA
V gene: TRBV11-3
J gene: TRBJ2-2
clone size: many
CDR3 DNA: TGTGCCAGCAGCTTCCTAGCTCCGGGCACCGGGGAGCTGTTTTTT
CDR3 protein: CASSFLAPGTGELFF

D gene: NA
V gene: TRBV29-1
J gene: TRBJ1-3
clone size: NA
CDR3 DNA: TGCAGCGTTGAAGAATGGGATCGCTCTGGAAACACCATATATTTT
CDR3 protein: CSVEEWDRSGNTIYF

D gene: NA
V gene: TRBV7-8
J gene: TRBJ1-5
clone size: many
CDR3 DNA: TGTGCCAGCAGCTTAGTAGTTGTTGGGGGAGGAAATCAGCCCCAGCATTTT
CDR3 protein: CASSLVVVGGGNQPQHF

D gene: NA
V gene: TRBV7-9
J gene: TRBJ2-5
clone size: many
CDR3 DNA: TGTGCCAGCAGCTCCCGGGCCTACGAAGGGGAGACCCAGTACTTC
CDR3 protein: CASSSRAYEGETQYF

D gene: TRBD1
V gene: TRBV15
J gene: TRBJ1-3
clone size: few
CDR3 DNA: TGTGCCACCAGCGTCGGACAGGGGGCGTCTGGAAACACCATATATTTT
CDR3 protein: CATSVGQGASGNTIYF

D gene: NA
V gene: TRBV11-2
J gene: TRBJ2-7
clone size: few
CDR3 DNA: TGTGCCAGCACCTCCGACGGCTACGAGCAGTACTTC
CDR3 protein: CASTSDGYEQYF

D gene: NA
V gene: TRBV4-2
J gene: TRBJ1-2
clone size: NA
CDR3 DNA: TGTGCCAGCAGCCAAGAAAGTGGCTATGGCTACACCTTC
CDR3 protein: CASSQESGYGYTF

D gene: NA
V gene: TRBV5-4
J gene: TRBJ2-3
clone size: NA
CDR3 DNA: TGTGCCAGCAGCTTGGCAGTCCATCCTACGCAGTATTTT
CDR3 protein: CASSLAVHPTQYF